This T cell receptor beta chain was documented in a study of long-term antiretroviral therapy in people with HIV. Broader study findings: Dominant in the repertoire at all time points were clones expanded before ART. Participants lacked recorded data on ART adherence, viral resistance or therapy changes.

Trimming stripped 4 bases from V and 4 bases from J, with 11 bases between. The CDR3 length is 13 residues. The V gene's germline CDR1 is SGDLS and CDR2 YYNGEE. The immunoSEQ assay was v3.0, run at survey level. In sequencing, about 40,000-55,000 T-cell genomes per sample were targeted. Libraries were prepared by immunoSEQ multiplex PCR; TCRdb keeps only in-frame clonotypes and omits some of them. The table lists about 21,000 clones, 75% to 95% of them singletons. This clone showed up just a few times. The antigen is unknown. Among participants with HIV, every one received treatment in the United States.

The chain joins TRBV9 to TRBJ1-2, with a weak D call TRBD1 (5 bases). Sample: unsorted PBMCs, taken approximately 4.5 years before starting antiretroviral therapy. The clonotype comes from a woman aged 30 to 39 with HIV. The CDR3 nucleotides read TGTGCCAGCAGCACCGGGACGGCCTATGGCTACACCTTC. This codes for CASSTGTAYGYTF.